Included here is one T cell receptor beta chain sequence, with context. How the authors handled the data: Reference gene primer amplification yielded estimated nucleated cell counts. This table comes from immunoSEQ multiplex PCR, and its TCRdb copy is limited to in-frame clones, with some not included. D and trimming were read from the DNA, whereas the V and J calls and clone size are those reported in that table. The sample carries about 210,000 clones, around 88% recorded once. The V gene end was trimmed by 0 bases and the J gene end by 4 bases; junction bases not matched to a gene: 3. CDR1 SGHNT and CDR2 YYREEE come from the germline V gene (reference sequence). This CDR3 is 16 amino acids long. The data derive from a study of blood T cell repertoires in COVID-19. In the study overall: Some COVID-19 samples were acute and others convalescent; all came from the United States, Italy and Spain. The analysed material was cDNA or gDNA that came from T cells, B-cell-depleted T cells, or PBMCs.

Sequences were obtained from peripheral blood. The genes are TRBV5-4 and TRBJ1-3; TRBD1 matches at 11 bases. The source is a man aged 18 to 29 with active or convalescent COVID-19. CDR3 bases: TGTGCCAGCAGCTTGGGGGACAGGGGGTACGGAAACACCATATATTTT. Translating gives CASSLGDRGYGNTIYF.